This TCR beta chain was documented in a study of cytomegalovirus exposure and HLA in healthy donors. The PCR was carried out with 60 Vbeta primers and 13 Jbeta primers. Sequenced by immunoSEQ multiplex PCR; TCRdb stores in-frame clones only, minus some. The sample contains roughly 180,000 clones, about 9% of which appear only once. V lost 7 bases to trimming and J lost 1 base; unmatched junction nucleotides: 7. Per the germline V gene, CDR1 is SGHRS and CDR2 is YFSETQ. The CDR3 is 14 amino acids. This cohort consisted of healthy bone marrow donors. The gene calls are TRBV5-1 and TRBJ2-7; 8 bases align to TRBD1. The sample comprised PBMCs. The source is a woman younger than 45 in good health and CMV-seropositive. In nucleotides, the CDR3 is TGCGCCAGCCGTAGGACAGGGACGTCCTACGAGCAGTACTTC. This translates into CASRRTGTSYEQYF.